Sequencing of this T cell receptor beta chain was carried out in a study of T cell changes during pregnancy in multiple sclerosis. The CDR3 extends over 15 amino acids. V was pared by 6 bases and J by 0 bases, with 7 bases of the junction left unmatched. Looked up from germline, CDR1 is MNHEY and CDR2 is SVGAGI. The method was immunoSEQ multiplex PCR; TCRdb's version includes in-frame clones alone and lacks a portion of them. The sample includes some 48,000 clones, about 96% of them seen just once. The chain joins TRBV6-5 to TRBJ1-1; 7 bases agree with TRBD1. Sequencing was performed on peripheral blood, taken in the second trimester of pregnancy. This sequence originates from a female donor with multiple sclerosis, enrolled in a pregnancy study. This CDR3 reads CASSNYRGMNTEAFF. In DNA, the CDR3 is TGTGCCAGCAGCAACTACAGGGGAATGAACACTGAAGCTTTCTTT.